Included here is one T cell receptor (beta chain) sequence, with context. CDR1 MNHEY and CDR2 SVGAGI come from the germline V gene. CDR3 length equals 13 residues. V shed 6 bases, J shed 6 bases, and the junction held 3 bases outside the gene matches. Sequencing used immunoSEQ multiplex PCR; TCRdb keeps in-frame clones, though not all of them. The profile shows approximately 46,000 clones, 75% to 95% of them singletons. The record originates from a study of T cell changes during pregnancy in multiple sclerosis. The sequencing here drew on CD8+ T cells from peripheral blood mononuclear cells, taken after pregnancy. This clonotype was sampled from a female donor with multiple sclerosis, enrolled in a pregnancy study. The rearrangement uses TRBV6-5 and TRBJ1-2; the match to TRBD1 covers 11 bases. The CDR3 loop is CASRRTGGDGYTF. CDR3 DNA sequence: TGTGCCAGCAGACGGACAGGGGGCGATGGCTACACCTTC.